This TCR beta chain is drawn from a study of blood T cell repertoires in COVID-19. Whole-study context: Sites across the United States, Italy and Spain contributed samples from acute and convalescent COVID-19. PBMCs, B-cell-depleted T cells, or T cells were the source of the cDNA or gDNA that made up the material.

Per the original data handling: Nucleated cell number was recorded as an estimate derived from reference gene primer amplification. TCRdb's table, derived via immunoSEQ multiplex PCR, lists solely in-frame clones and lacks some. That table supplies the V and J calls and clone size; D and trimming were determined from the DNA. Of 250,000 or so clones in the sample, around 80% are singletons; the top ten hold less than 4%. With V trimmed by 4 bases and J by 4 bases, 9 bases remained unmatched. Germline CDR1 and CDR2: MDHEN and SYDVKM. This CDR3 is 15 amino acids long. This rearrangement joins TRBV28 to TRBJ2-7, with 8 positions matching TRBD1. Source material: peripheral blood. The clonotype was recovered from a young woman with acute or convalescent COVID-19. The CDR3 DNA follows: TGTGCCAGCAGTTCCCCCCCAGGGGGCGAATACGAGCAGTACTTC. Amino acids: CASSSPPGGEYEQYF.